A single T cell receptor (beta chain) is shown here with its context. Authors' data handling: Nucleated cell counts were estimated from reference gene primer amplification. Assay used: immunoSEQ multiplex PCR; TCRdb lists only in-frame clones, some missing. Clone size and the V and J calls come from that table; the DNA yielded D and trimming. The table records hundreds of thousands of clones, roughly 89% of them present only once. Seattle patient enrollment occurred during active infection, with longitudinal follow-up thereafter. The V gene lost 2 bases and the J gene lost 0 bases, with 8 bases spanning the gap. The V gene's germline CDR1 is SGHRS and CDR2 YFSETQ. The length of the CDR3 is 15 residues. This sample is drawn from a study of blood T cell repertoires in COVID-19. On the study more broadly: Sites across the United States, Italy and Spain contributed samples from acute and convalescent COVID-19. T cells, B-cell-depleted T cells, or PBMCs provided the cDNA or gDNA that served as material.

The chain employs TRBV5-1 and TRBJ2-2, with no clear D. This TCR came from a woman in her twenties or thirties with COVID-19, enrolled during active disease. The sample consisted of peripheral blood. CDR3 nucleotide sequence: TGCGCCAGCAGCTTCCTTGACTCGAACACCGGGGAGCTGTTTTTT. It specifies CASSFLDSNTGELFF.